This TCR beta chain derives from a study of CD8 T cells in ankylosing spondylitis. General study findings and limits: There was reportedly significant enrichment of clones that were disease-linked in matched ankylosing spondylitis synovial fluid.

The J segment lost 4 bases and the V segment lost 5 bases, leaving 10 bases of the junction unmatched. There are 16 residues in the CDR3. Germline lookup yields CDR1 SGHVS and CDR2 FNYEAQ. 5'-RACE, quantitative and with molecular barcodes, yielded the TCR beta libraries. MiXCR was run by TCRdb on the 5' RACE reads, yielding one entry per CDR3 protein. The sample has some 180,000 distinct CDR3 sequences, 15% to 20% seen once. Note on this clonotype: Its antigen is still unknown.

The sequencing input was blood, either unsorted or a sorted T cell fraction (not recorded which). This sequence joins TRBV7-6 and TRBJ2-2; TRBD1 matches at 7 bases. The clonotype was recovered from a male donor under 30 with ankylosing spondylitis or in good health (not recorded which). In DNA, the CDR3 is TGTGCCAGCAGCCGCCAGGGGGTGCTTTTCACCGGGGAGCTGTTTTTT. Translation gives CASSRQGVLFTGELFF.